This TCR beta chain was obtained from a study of technical replicates of blood from four donors. The CDR3 spans 18 residues. V lost 3 bases, J lost 0 bases, and 15 bases lay in between. Germline V gene sequence: CDR1 LGHNA, CDR2 YSLEER. Produced via immunoSEQ multiplex PCR; TCRdb's table is partial and in-frame only. The sample has around 60,000 clones, 65% to 90% seen once. Sequencing was done on a sample of PBMCs. This chain joins TRBV4-3 and TRBJ1-6; D possibly corresponds to TRBD1 (6 bases). The receptor's source is a human donor in good health. Some clones in this sample may be carry-over from other donors' samples. The CDR3 DNA sequence: TGCGCCAGCAGCCAGAGGATGACAGGCAGCTCCTATAATTCACCCCTCCACTTT. It specifies CASSQRMTGSSYNSPLHF.